A single sample is the source of the 2 T cell receptor beta chains below, sequenced in a study of shared clonotypes between healthy human individuals. The table came from immunoSEQ multiplex PCR; TCRdb's copy has only in-frame clones and leaves some out. This table holds about 2 million clones, about 95% found once. CD8 cells classed as naive were CD45RO-negative and positively selected for CCR7, excluding terminally differentiated effector memory CD45RA+ cells. The specimen sequenced was naive CD8+ T cells sorted from blood. The receptors shown here come from a man younger than 30 in good health.

This clone was seen only once. Additional DNA sequences in this sample encode the identical CDR3. This rearrangement joins TRBV30 to TRBJ1-1, with D unresolved. CDR1 is GTSNPN, CDR2 SVGIG, per germline (reference sequence). Trimming took off 3 bases at V and 2 bases at J, with 4 bases between the two ends. The CDR3 covers 11 residues. The CDR3 region has the DNA TGTGCCTGGAGACGAAACACTGAAGCTTTCTTT. The encoded protein is CAWRRNTEAFF.

This sequence joins TRBV5-8 and TRBJ2-1; D is ambiguous. Trimming removed 1 base from V and 10 bases from J, with 9 bases in between. Per the germline V gene, CDR1 is SGHTS and CDR2 is YDEGEE. The CDR3 contains 12 residues. DNA for the CDR3: TGTGCCAGCAGCTTGCCCGCACTCGAGCAGTTCTTC. Protein product: CASSLPALEQFF.